The 26 T cell receptor beta chains below come from one sample, sequenced in a study of blood T cell repertoires in COVID-19. TCRdb's table, derived via immunoSEQ multiplex PCR, lists solely in-frame clones and lacks some. Of 95,000 to 150,000 clones listed, approximately 90% were seen once; the top ten hold around 2%. Sequenced input: peripheral blood. Every receptor here comes from a man between 50 and 59 years old with COVID-19, enrolled during active disease.

The V gene is TRBV28, the J gene TRBJ1-6, with a tentative D call TRBD1 (5 bases). The V end was cut by 3 bases, the J end by 9 bases, with 18 bases between. The CDR3 consists of 16 residues. Germline V gene data show CDR1 as MDHEN and CDR2 as SYDVKM. Here the CDR3 DNA reads TGTGCCAGCAGTTTCAAACTCAGGGAGGTTGGTTCACCCCTCCACTTT. This gives the protein CASSFKLREVGSPLHF. Combining the CDR3 with reference TRBV28 and TRBJ1-6 gives the whole variable domain DVKVTQSSRYLVKRTGEKVFLECVQDMDHENMFWYRQDPGLGLRLIYFSYDVKMKEKGDIPEGYSVSREKKERFSLILESASTNQTSMYLCASSFKLREVGSPLHFGNGTRLTVT.

This clone was seen once. The chain couples TRBV2 to TRBJ1-2, with D possibly being TRBD1 (5 bases). The germline V gene has CDR1 SNHLY and CDR2 FYNNEI. This CDR3 has 14 amino acids. The V end was cut by 9 bases, the J end by 3 bases, with 17 bases between. The CDR3 loop reads CASLHGGLDYGYTF. The CDR3 DNA sequence: TGTGCCAGTCTTCATGGGGGACTCGACTATGGCTACACCTTC.

The chain employs TRBV5-1 and TRBJ2-7; 11 bases are a match to TRBD2. The germline gives CDR1 SGHRS, CDR2 YFSETQ. The CDR3 consists of 13 residues. Trimming cost V 4 bases and J 5 bases; bases outside gene matches: 2. Here the CDR3 reads CASSLLAGDEQYF. The CDR3 bases are TGCGCCAGCAGCCTACTAGCGGGAGACGAGCAGTACTTC.

Only a few counts were recorded for this clone. The chain combines TRBV10-3 with TRBJ1-3; 8 bases are a match to TRBD1. Germline CDR1 ENHRY, CDR2 SYGVKD. Germline trimming cut 6 bases from V and 3 bases from J; bases unmatched to any gene: 4. The CDR3 is made up of 14 amino acids. CDR3 region: CAIRDRVDGNTIYF. CDR3 nucleotides: TGTGCCATCAGGGACAGGGTCGATGGAAACACCATATATTTT.

This rearrangement joins TRBV4-1 to TRBJ2-1, with 9 bases identical to TRBD1. From germline, CDR1 is MGHRA and CDR2 YSYEKL. The CDR3 covers 16 residues. The ends lost 4 bases at V and 6 bases at J; junction bases unmatched: 10. The CDR3 sequence: CASSRLLRDRANEQFF. The CDR3, as DNA: TGCGCCAGCAGCCGCCTACTCCGGGACAGGGCCAATGAGCAGTTCTTC.

The J gene is TRBJ2-1, the V gene TRBV18; D not certain. Germline V gene lookup returns CDR1 KGHSH and CDR2 LQKENI. There are 13 residues in the CDR3. Trimming removed 5 bases at V and 8 bases at J, with 13 bases between. For the CDR3, the DNA is TGTGCCAGCTCAGTGCAAGCTAGGTATGAGCAGTTCTTC. Its translation is CASSVQARYEQFF.

The chain uses TRBV4-1 and TRBJ1-1, with 9 bases matching TRBD1. After removal of 4 bases from V and 1 base from J, the junction contained 13 bases not matched to a gene. The length of the CDR3 is 18 residues. Germline assignment: CDR1 MGHRA and CDR2 YSYEKL. The CDR3 DNA follows: TGCGCCAGCAGCCTCCGCTCCCCGGGACAGGGAAAGAACACTGAAGCTTTCTTT. The encoded protein is CASSLRSPGQGKNTEAFF.

The V call is TRBV18, the J call TRBJ1-1, with a possible D match to TRBD1 (6 bases). Germline-derived CDR1 and CDR2 are KGHSH and LQKENI. With 3 bases removed from V and 1 base from J, the gap between germline ends came to 18 bases. The CDR3 covers 17 residues. In nucleotides, the CDR3 is TGTGCCAGCTCACCGTCGGATCAGGGGACCGGGAACACTGAAGCTTTCTTT. It codes for CASSPSDQGTGNTEAFF.

V gene TRBV18 combines with J gene TRBJ2-7, with a tentative D call TRBD2 (5 bases). V lost 0 bases to trimming and J lost 2 bases, with 11 bases between them. The CDR3 is made up of 15 amino acids. In germline, CDR1 is KGHSH, CDR2 LQKENI. Here the CDR3 reads CASSPPASGAYEQYF. The CDR3 coding sequence is TGTGCCAGCTCACCACCCGCCTCCGGGGCCTACGAGCAGTACTTC.

This chain connects TRBV29-1 to TRBJ1-5; D gene unclear. Trimming shortened V by 5 bases and J by 4 bases, and 9 bases separated the two germline ends. CDR3 length: 12 amino acids. Germline CDR1 and CDR2: SQVTM and ANQGSEA. The CDR3 DNA is TGCAGCGTTACCGACGGGAATCAGCCCCAGCATTTT. Its protein product is CSVTDGNQPQHF. Complete variable domain (other parts from reference TRBV29-1 and TRBJ1-5): SAVISQKPSRDICQRGTSLTIQCQVDSQVTMMFWYRQQPGQSLTLIATANQGSEATYESGFVIDKFPISRPNLTFSTLTVSNMSPEDSSIYLCSVTDGNQPQHFGDGTRLSIL.

The V and J genes are TRBV27 and TRBJ2-3, with a possible D match to TRBD1 (6 bases). The CDR3 is 15 amino acids. The V end lost 3 bases, the J end lost 3 bases, and 13 bases lay between the germline ends. From germline, CDR1 is MNHEY and CDR2 SMNVEV (reference sequence). CDR3 nucleotides: TGTGCCAGCAGTTTCGAGTCGAGGGGGACAGATACGCAGTATTTT. This sequence encodes CASSFESRGTDTQYF.

As DNA, the CDR3 is TGCGCCAGCAGCTTTGGTCGACTAGCGGATGAGCAGTTCTTC. Protein sequence: CASSFGRLADEQFF. This rearrangement joins TRBV5-1 to TRBJ2-1, with TRBD2 matching over 9 bases. Trimming took 2 bases from V and 8 from J; bases not matched to a gene: 5. From germline, CDR1 is SGHRS and CDR2 YFSETQ. The CDR3 is made up of 14 amino acids.

This sequence joins TRBV7-6 and TRBJ2-2; maybe TRBD2 (5 bases). This CDR3 contains 15 residues. Germline CDR1 and CDR2: SGHVS and FNYEAQ. Trimming left V 6 bases short and J 1 base short, with 12 bases between. The CDR3 nucleotides read TGTGCCAGCAGTCTGAGGGCCTTGAACACCGGGGAGCTGTTTTTT. This sequence encodes CASSLRALNTGELFF.

V gene TRBV5-5 combines with J gene TRBJ1-2; D gene unclear. V was trimmed by 0 bases and J by 5 bases, leaving 14 bases between them. The CDR3 is made up of 15 amino acids. Germline V gives CDR1 SGHKS, CDR2 YYEKEE (reference sequence). CDR3 in amino acids: CASSLAGDGSYGYTF. The CDR3 bases are TGTGCCAGCAGCTTGGCCGGAGACGGCTCTTATGGCTACACCTTC.

The chain uses TRBV7-2 and TRBJ2-2, with D tentatively TRBD1 (6 bases). This CDR3 comprises 15 residues. Germline loops: CDR1 SGHTA, CDR2 FQGNSA. The V end was cut by 5 bases, the J end by 1 base, with 11 bases between. In DNA form, the CDR3 reads TGTGCCAGCAGCCCCCAGGGGTGGAACACCGGGGAGCTGTTTTTT. It is translated as CASSPQGWNTGELFF.

This chain links TRBV30 with TRBJ2-7, with no clear D. The germline V gene has CDR1 GTSNPN and CDR2 SVGIG (reference sequence). V was pared by 1 base and J by 5 bases, with 9 bases between. The length of the CDR3 is 12 residues. CDR3 region: CAWSAPSDEQYF. The CDR3 DNA reads TGTGCCTGGAGTGCCCCAAGCGACGAGCAGTACTTC. Supplemented by reference TRBV30 and TRBJ2-7, the full variable domain reads SQTIHQWPATLVQPVGSPLSLECTVEGTSNPNLYWYRQAAGRGLQLLFYSVGIGQISSEVPQNLSASRPQDRQFILSSKKLLLSDSGFYLCAWSAPSDEQYFGPGTRLTVT.

The CDR3 nucleotides read TGTGCCTGGAGGCAGAGCGGGCGGAACACCGGGGAGCTGTTTTTT. The encoded protein is CAWRQSGRNTGELFF. V usage is TRBV30 and J usage is TRBJ2-2, with a weak D call TRBD2 (6 bases). Trimming left V 3 bases short and J 1 base short, with 12 bases between. The CDR3 runs 15 residues. Germline V gene data show CDR1 as GTSNPN and CDR2 as SVGIG (reference sequence).

V and J are TRBV5-1 and TRBJ2-5; D is perhaps TRBD2 (5 bases). Between the trimmed V and J ends, which lost 3 bases and 6 bases, there was a span of 15 bases. Germline V CDR1 and CDR2: SGHRS, YFSETQ. The CDR3 is 14 amino acids. CDR3 bases: TGCGCCAGCAGCTCTACGGGATCCGAGAAGACCCAGTACTTC. Encoded protein: CASSSTGSEKTQYF.

The chain carries TRBV5-1 and TRBJ2-3, with 13 bases matching TRBD2. Germline loops: CDR1 SGHRS, CDR2 YFSETQ. J lost 2 bases, V lost 4 bases, and 4 bases had no gene match. The CDR3 is 16 amino acids. DNA of the CDR3: TGCGCCAGCAGCGTGGGACTAGCGGGGAACACAGATACGCAGTATTTT. This sequence encodes CASSVGLAGNTDTQYF.

V gene TRBV20-1 combines with J gene TRBJ1-5; a weak D match, TRBD1 (6 bases). The germline gives CDR1 DFQATT, CDR2 SNEGSKA (reference sequence). The CDR3 sequence is 13 residues long. Trimming stripped 3 bases from V and 5 bases from J, with 11 bases between. The CDR3 coding sequence is TGCAGTGCTAGTGGGACACCTGATCAGCCCCAGCATTTT. As protein: CSASGTPDQPQHF.

CDR3 in DNA: TGTGCCAGCAGCAAAGATTCCGCTGCTCGGGAGGACGGAACCTACGAGCAGTACTTC. Its protein product is CASSKDSAAREDGTYEQYF. The V gene is TRBV21-1, the J gene TRBJ2-7; the D call in the table, TRBD2, was not verified against the DNA. TRBV21-1 is deemed a pseudogene. The CDR3 runs 19 residues.

This chain links TRBV19 with TRBJ1-6; D call uncertain. The CDR3 length is 12 residues. V was cut by 6 bases and J by 7 bases, with 7 bases left in between. The germline CDR1 and CDR2 sequences are LNHDA and SQIVND (reference sequence). The CDR3 sequence is CASRGGNSPLHF. CDR3 DNA sequence: TGTGCCAGTAGGGGCGGGAATTCACCCCTCCACTTT.

The chain has TRBV2 and TRBJ1-1, with a tentative D call TRBD1 (6 bases). The CDR3 spans 13 residues. Trimming shortened V by 6 bases and J by 0 bases, and 8 bases separated the two germline ends. Germline CDR1 reads SNHLY; CDR2 reads FYNNEI. The CDR3 sequence is CASRDRLNTEAFF. CDR3 in DNA: TGTGCCAGCAGGGACAGATTGAACACTGAAGCTTTCTTT.

The chain joins TRBV30 to TRBJ2-3; D ambiguous. V dropped 1 base and J dropped 9 bases, with 11 bases sitting between them. CDR1 is GTSNPN and CDR2 is SVGIG in the germline V gene (reference sequence). CDR3 length: 12 residues. Here the CDR3 DNA reads TGTGCCTGGAGTGGGGCCCCCGCCACGCAGTATTTT. Translating gives CAWSGAPATQYF.

The CDR3 sequence is CASSRNRDRGPGANVLTF. CDR3 in DNA: TGTGCCAGCAGCCGGAACCGGGACAGGGGGCCCGGGGCCAACGTCCTGACTTTC. The rearrangement links TRBV7-9 to TRBJ2-6, with 12 bases aligning to TRBD1. The CDR3 is 18 residues long. Germline-derived CDR1 and CDR2 are SEHNR and FQNEAQ (reference sequence). The ends lost 5 bases at V and 4 bases at J; junction bases unmatched: 9.

The chain couples TRBV27 to TRBJ2-5, with TRBD1 matching over 8 bases. Unmatched junction bases numbered 7, after V lost 5 bases and J lost 5 bases. Germline V CDR1 and CDR2: MNHEY, SMNVEV (reference sequence). CDR3 length: 14 amino acids. CDR3 DNA: TGTGCCAGCAGTCCCCGGACAGGGAGGGAGACCCAGTACTTC. This codes for CASSPRTGRETQYF.